This T cell receptor beta chain was obtained from a study of beta chain features in type 1 diabetes. The study, taken as a whole, reports: Across all four CD4+ subsets, people with type 1 diabetes showed modestly shorter TCRB CDR3s. Equally in patients and controls, shorter templates might have been favored by PCR.

Remarks on this clone: Its antigen remains unknown.

Since all of the isolated RNA was reverse transcribed, expressed TCRB transcripts were what got sequenced. The table came from immunoSEQ multiplex PCR; TCRdb's copy has only in-frame clones and leaves some out. The table has a few hundred thousand clones, around a fifth seen once. Germline V lookup: CDR1 SGHRS, CDR2 YFSETQ. V was pared by 0 bases and J by 8 bases, with 6 bases of the junction left unmatched. CDR3 length: 16 residues. The chain uses TRBV5-1 and TRBJ2-1; 12 bases are shared with TRBD2. The sequence was obtained from a woman under 30 in good health. Input material: naive CD4+ T cells from blood. The CDR3 reads CASSLGWTSGIDEQFF. The CDR3 nucleotides are TGCGCCAGCAGCTTGGGGTGGACTAGCGGGATCGATGAGCAGTTCTTC.